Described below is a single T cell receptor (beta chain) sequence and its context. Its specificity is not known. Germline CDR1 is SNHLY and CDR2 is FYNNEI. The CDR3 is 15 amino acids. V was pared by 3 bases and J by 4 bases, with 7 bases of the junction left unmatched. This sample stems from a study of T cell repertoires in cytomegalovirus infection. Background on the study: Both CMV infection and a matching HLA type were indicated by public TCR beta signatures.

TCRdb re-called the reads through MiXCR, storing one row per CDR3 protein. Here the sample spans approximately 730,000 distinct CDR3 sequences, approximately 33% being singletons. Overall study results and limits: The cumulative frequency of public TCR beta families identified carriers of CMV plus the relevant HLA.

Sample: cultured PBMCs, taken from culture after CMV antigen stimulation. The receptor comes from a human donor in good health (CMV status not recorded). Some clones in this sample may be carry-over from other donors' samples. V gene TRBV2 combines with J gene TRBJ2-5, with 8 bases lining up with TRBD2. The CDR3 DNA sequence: TGTGCCAGCAGTGACTCCGGGACTAGTGGAGAGACCCAGTACTTC. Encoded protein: CASSDSGTSGETQYF.